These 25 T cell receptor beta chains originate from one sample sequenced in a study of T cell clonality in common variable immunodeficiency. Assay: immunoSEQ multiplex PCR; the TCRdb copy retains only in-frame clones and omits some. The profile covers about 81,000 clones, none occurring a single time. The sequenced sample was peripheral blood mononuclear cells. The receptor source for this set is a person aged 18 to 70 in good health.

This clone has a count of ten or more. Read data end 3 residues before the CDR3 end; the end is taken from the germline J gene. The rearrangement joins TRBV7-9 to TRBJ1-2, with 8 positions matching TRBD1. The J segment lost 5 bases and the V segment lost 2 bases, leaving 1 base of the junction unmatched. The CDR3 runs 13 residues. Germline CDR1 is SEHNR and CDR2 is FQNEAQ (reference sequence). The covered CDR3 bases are TGTGCCAGCAGCTTACGGACAGGGTATGGC. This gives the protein CASSLRTGYG. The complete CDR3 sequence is CASSLRTGYGYTF.

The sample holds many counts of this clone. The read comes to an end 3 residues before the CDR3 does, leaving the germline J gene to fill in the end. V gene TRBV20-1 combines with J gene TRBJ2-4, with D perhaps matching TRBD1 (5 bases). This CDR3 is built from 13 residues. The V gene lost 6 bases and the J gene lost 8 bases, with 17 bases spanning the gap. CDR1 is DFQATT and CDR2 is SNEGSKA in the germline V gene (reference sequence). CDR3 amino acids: CSAASQGRDIQYF. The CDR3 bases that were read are TGCAGTGCCGCGTCTCAGGGCCGGGACATT.

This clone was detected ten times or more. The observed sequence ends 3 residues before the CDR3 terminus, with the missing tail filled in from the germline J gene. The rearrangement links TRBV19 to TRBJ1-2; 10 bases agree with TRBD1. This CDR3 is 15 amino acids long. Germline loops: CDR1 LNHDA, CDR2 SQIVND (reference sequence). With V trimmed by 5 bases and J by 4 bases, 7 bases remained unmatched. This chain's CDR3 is CASSFSRDRGYGYTF. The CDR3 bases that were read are TGTGCCAGTAGTTTTAGCCGGGACAGGGGCTATGGC.

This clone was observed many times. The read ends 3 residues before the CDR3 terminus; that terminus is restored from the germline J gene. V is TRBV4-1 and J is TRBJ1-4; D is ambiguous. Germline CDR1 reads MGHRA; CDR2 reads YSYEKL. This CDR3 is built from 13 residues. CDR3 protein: CASSQDRDGELFF. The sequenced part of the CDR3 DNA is TGCGCCAGCAGCCAAGATAGAGACGGGGAA.

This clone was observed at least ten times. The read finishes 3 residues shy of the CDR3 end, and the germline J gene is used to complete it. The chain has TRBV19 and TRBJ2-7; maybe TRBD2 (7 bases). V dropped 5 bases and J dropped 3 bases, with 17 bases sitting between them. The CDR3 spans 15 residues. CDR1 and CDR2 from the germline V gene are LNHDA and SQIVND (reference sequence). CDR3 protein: CASSPEGGGDYEQYF. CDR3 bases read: TGTGCCAGTAGTCCTGAAGGGGGGGGAGACTACGAG.

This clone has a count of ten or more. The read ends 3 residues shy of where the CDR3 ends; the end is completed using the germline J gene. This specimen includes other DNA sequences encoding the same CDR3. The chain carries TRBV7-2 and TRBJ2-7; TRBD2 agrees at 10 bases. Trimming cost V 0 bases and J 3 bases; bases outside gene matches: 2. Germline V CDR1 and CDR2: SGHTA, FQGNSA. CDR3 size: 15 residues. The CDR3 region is CASSLAGTSDYEQYF. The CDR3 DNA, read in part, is TGTGCCAGCAGCTTAGCCGGGACTAGCGACTACGAG.

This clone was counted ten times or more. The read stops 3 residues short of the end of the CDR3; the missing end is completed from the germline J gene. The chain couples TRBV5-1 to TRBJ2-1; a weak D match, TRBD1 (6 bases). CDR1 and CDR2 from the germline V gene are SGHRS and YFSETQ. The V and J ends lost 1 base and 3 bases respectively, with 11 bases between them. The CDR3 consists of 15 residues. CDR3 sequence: CASSLQGLDYNEQFF. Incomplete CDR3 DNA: TGCGCCAGCAGCTTGCAGGGGCTGGACTACAATGAG.

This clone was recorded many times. The covered CDR3 bases are TGCGCCAGCAGCTTGGTATCGAGCAACTCCTACGAG. This codes for CASSLVSSNSYE. The full CDR3 sequence reads CASSLVSSNSYEQYF. The chain employs TRBV5-1 and TRBJ2-7; no definite D call. The read finishes 3 residues shy of the CDR3 end, and the germline J gene is used to complete it. This CDR3 has 15 residues. Germline CDR1 and CDR2: SGHRS and YFSETQ. Trimming left V 0 bases short and J 0 bases short, with 10 bases between.

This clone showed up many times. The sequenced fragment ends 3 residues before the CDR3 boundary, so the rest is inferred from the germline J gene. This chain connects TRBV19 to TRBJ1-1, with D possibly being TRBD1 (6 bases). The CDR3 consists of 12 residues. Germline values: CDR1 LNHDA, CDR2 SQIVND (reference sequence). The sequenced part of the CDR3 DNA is TGTGCCAGTAGCGGGGACACCTCCGAA. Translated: CASSGDTSE. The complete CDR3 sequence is CASSGDTSEAFF. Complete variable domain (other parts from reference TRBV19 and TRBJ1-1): DGGITQSPKYLFRKEGQNVTLSCEQNLNHDAMYWYRQDPGQGLRLIYYSQIVNDFQKGDIAEGYSVSREKKESFPLTVTSAQKNPTAFYLCASSGDTSEAFFGQGTRLTVV.

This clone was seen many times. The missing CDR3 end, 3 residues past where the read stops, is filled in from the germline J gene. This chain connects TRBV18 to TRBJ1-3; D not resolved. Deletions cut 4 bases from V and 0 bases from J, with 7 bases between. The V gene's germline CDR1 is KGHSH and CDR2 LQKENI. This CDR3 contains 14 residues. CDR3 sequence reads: CASSLSPSGNTIYF. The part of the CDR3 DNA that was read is TGTGCCAGCTCACTATCTCCCTCTGGAAACACC.

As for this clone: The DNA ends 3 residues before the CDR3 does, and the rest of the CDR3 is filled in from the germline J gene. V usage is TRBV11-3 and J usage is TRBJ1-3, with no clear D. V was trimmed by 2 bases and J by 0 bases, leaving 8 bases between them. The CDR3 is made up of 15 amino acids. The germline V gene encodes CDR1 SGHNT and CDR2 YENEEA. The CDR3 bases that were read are TGTGCCAGCAGCTTAACCGGGTTCTCTGGAAACACC. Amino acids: CASSLTGFSGNT. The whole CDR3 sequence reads CASSLTGFSGNTIYF.

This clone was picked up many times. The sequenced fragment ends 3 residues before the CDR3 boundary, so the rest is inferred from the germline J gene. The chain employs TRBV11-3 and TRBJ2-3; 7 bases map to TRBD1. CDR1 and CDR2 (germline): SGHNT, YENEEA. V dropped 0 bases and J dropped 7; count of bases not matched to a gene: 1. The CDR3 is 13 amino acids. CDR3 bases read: TGTGCCAGCAGCTTAGAGGGACAGCATACG. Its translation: CASSLEGQHT. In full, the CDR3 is CASSLEGQHTQYF.

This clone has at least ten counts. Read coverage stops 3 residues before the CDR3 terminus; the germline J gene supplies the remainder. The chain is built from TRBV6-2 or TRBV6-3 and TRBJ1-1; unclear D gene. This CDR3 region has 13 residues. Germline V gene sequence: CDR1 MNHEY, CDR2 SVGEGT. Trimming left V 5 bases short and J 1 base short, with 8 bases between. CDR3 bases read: TGTGCCAGCAGTCTGGGCCGGAACACTGAA. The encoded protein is CASSLGRNTE. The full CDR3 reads CASSLGRNTEAFF.

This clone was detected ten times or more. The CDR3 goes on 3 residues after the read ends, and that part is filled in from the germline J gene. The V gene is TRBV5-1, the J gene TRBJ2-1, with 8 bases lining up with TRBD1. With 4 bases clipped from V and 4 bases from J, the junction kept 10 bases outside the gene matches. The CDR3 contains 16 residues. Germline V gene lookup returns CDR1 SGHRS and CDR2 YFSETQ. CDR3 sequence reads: CASSVPTGAEYNEQFF. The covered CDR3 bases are TGCGCCAGCAGCGTACCGACAGGGGCCGAATACAATGAG.

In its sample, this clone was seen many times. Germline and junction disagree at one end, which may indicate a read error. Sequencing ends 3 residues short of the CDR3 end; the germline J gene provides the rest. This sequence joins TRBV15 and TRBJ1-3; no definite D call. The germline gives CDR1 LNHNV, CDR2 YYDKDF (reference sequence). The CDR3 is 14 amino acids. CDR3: CATSREASGNTIYF. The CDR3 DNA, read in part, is TGTGCCACCAGCCGAGAAGCATCTGGAAACACC.

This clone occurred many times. Partial CDR3 DNA: TGTGCCAGCAGTTCTAGCGGACGCTCCTACAATGAG. It codes for CASSSSGRSYNE. From start to end, the CDR3 is CASSSSGRSYNEQFF. The V and J genes are TRBV6-2 or TRBV6-3 and TRBJ2-1, with TRBD2 identical over 7 bases. Sequencing ends 3 residues short of the CDR3 end; the germline J gene provides the rest. J was trimmed by 0 bases and V by 4 bases; bases with no gene match: 3. The germline gives CDR1 MNHEY, CDR2 SVGEGT. This CDR3 region has 15 residues.

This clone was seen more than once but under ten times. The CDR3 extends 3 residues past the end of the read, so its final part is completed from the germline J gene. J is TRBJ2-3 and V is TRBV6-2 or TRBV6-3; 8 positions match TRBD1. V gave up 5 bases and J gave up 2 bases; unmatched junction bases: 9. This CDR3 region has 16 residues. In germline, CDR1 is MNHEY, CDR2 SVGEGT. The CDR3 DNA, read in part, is TGTGCCAGCAGTCTTCGGACAGGGCTAAACACAGATACG. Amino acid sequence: CASSLRTGLNTDT. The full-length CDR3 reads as CASSLRTGLNTDTQYF.

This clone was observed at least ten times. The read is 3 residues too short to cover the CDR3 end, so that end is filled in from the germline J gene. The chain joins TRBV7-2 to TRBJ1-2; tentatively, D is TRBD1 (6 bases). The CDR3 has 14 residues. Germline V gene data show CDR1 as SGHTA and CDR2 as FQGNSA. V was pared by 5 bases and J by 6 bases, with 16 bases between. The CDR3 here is CASSPTGQKDGYTF. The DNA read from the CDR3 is TGTGCCAGCAGCCCCACAGGGCAAAAAGATGGC.

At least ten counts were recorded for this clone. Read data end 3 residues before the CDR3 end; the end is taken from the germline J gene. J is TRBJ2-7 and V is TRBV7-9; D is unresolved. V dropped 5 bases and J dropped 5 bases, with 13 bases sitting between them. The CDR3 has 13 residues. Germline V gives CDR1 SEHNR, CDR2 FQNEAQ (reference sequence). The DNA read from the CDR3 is TGTGCCAGCAGCCCCCCTGCGCCCCACGAG. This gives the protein CASSPPAPHE. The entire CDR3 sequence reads CASSPPAPHEQYF.

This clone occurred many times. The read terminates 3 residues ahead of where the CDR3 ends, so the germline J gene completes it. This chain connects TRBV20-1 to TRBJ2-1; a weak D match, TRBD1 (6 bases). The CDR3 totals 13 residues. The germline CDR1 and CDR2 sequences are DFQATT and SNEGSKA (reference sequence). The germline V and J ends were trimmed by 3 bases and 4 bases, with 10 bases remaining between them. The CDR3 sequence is CSARLDSYNEQFF. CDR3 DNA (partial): TGCAGTGCTAGGCTGGACAGTTACAATGAG.

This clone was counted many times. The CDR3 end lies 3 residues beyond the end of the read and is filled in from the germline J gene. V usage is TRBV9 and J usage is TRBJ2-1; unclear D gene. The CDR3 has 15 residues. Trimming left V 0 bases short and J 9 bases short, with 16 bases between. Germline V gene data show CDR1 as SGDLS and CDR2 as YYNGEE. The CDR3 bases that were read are TGTGCCAGCAGCGTAGGAAGAGCCGGGTTGGGTGAG. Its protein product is CASSVGRAGLGE. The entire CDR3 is CASSVGRAGLGEQFF.

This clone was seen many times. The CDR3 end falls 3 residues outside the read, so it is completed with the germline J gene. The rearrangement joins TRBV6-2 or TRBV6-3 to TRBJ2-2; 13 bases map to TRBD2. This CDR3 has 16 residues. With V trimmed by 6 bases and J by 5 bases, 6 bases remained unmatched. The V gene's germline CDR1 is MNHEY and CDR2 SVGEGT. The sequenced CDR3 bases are TGTGCCAGCAGGAGACTAGCGGGAGGCCTTACCGGGGAG. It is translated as CASRRLAGGLTGE. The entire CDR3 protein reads CASRRLAGGLTGELFF.

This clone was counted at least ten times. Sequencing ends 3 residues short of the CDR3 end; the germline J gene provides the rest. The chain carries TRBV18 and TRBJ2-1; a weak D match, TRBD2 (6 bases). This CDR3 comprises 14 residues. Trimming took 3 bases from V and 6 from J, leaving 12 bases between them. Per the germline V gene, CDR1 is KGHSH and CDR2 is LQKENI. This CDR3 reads CASSPDAGINEQFF. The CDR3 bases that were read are TGTGCCAGCTCACCGGACGCGGGAATCAATGAG. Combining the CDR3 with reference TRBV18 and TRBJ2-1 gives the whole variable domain NAGVMQNPRHLVRRRGQEARLRCSPMKGHSHVYWYRQLPEEGLKFMVYLQKENIIDESGMPKERFSAEFPKEGPSILRIQQVVRGDSAAYFCASSPDAGINEQFFGPGTRLTVL.

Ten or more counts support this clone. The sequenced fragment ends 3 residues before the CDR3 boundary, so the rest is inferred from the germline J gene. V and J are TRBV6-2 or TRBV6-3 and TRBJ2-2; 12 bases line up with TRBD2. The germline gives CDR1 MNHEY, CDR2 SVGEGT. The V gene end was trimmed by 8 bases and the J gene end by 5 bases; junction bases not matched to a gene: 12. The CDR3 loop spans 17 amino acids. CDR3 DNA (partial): TGTGCCAGCCGCTACGGGCTAGCGGGAGGGCGGACCGGGGAG. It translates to CASRYGLAGGRTGE. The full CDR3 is CASRYGLAGGRTGELFF.

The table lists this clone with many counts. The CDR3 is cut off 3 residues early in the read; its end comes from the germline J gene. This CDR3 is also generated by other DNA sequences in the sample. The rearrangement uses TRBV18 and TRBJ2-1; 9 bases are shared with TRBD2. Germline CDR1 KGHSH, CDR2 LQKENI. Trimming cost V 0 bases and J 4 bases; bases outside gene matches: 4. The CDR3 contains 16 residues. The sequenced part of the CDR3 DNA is TGTGCCAGCTCACCACCCGGGACTAGCCCATACAATGAG. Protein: CASSPPGTSPYNE. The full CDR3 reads CASSPPGTSPYNEQFF.